The 7 T cell receptor beta chains presented below share a single source sample, sequenced in a study of cytotoxic CD8 clonotypes in ibrutinib-treated CLL. Sequencing used immunoSEQ multiplex PCR; TCRdb keeps in-frame clones, though not all of them. The table records about 130,000 clones, roughly 84% of them present only once. The specimen was PBMCs, collected after 24 months of ibrutinib treatment. These TCRs come from a human donor with chronic lymphocytic leukemia.

V usage is TRBV6-5 and J usage is TRBJ1-2, with TRBD1 matching 7 bases. The CDR3 consists of 15 residues. Germline CDR1 and CDR2: MNHEY and SVGAGI. V gave up 6 bases and J gave up 6 bases; unmatched junction bases: 13. Written as DNA, the CDR3 is TGTGCCAGCAGAGCACAGACAGGGCTAAGGGATGGCTACACCTTC. Translating gives CASRAQTGLRDGYTF.

The chain has TRBV5-1 and TRBJ1-1; 7 bases map to TRBD1. The V segment lost 0 bases and the J segment 6 bases; nucleotides outside the gene matches: 5. From germline, CDR1 is SGHRS and CDR2 YFSETQ. The CDR3 spans 14 residues. CDR3 region: CASSLETGIAEAFF. The CDR3 DNA reads TGCGCCAGCAGCTTGGAGACAGGGATCGCTGAAGCTTTCTTT.

The CDR3 is CSARGRDEQFF. CDR3 DNA sequence: TGCAGTGCTAGAGGGCGCGATGAGCAGTTCTTC. The chain recombines TRBV20-1 with TRBJ2-1; D gene uncertain. V was shortened by 1 base and J by 8 bases, with 6 bases between the two germline ends. Per the germline V gene, CDR1 is DFQATT and CDR2 is SNEGSKA (reference sequence). The CDR3 length is 11 residues.

The rearrangement uses TRBV19 and TRBJ2-2, with 12 positions matching TRBD1. V gave up 3 bases and J gave up 0 bases; unmatched junction bases: 2. CDR1 LNHDA and CDR2 SQIVND come from the germline V gene (reference sequence). The CDR3 has 17 amino acids. The CDR3, as DNA: TGTGCCAGTAGTATCGGGACAGGGGGCGCGAACACCGGGGAGCTGTTTTTT. Amino acid sequence: CASSIGTGGANTGELFF.

The chain recombines TRBV7-9 with TRBJ1-1; TRBD1 might be the D (6 bases). The CDR3 spans 13 residues. CDR1 is SEHNR, CDR2 FQNEAQ, per germline (reference sequence). Trimming took 5 bases from V and 3 from J, leaving 10 bases between them. As DNA, the CDR3 is TGTGCCAGCAGCATCGGACAGCACACTGAAGCTTTCTTT. Its protein is CASSIGQHTEAFF.

This clone has only a few counts. The genes are TRBV6-1 and TRBJ2-7; TRBD2 aligns across 9 bases. The V and J ends lost 7 bases and 4 bases, in that order; junction bases with no gene match: 8. CDR3 length: 14 residues. Germline CDR1 reads MNHNS; CDR2 reads SASEGT. The CDR3 DNA is TGTGCCAGCACCGCGGGAGGGGTCTCGTACGAGCAGTACTTC. As protein: CASTAGGVSYEQYF.

The CDR3: CASSYLGQSLGYF. The DNA for the CDR3 is TGTGCCAGCAGTTACTTAGGACAGTCCCTAGGGTATTTT. The chain couples TRBV6-6 to TRBJ2-3; perhaps TRBD1 as D (6 bases). Germline CDR1 and CDR2: MNHNY and SVGAGI (reference sequence). Trimming left V 1 base short and J 14 bases short, with 16 bases between. This CDR3 region has 13 residues.